The 12 T cell receptor beta chains below were found in one sample sequenced in a study of CD4 and CD8 cells across lung adenocarcinoma regions (dated by TCRdb to 2016 to 2019). The library was made by PCR. These reads were obtained on a HiSeq X Ten. The public reads were run again by TCRdb, first through fastp at Q25 and then through MiXCR, and only productive beta chains were kept. For every CDR3 protein sequence, its rows merge into one entry that carries the most common genes and DNA. The sample records 10,000 or so distinct CDR3 sequences, roughly 50% of which are singletons. The ten largest clonotypes hold 45% to 55% of the sample. The sequenced material came from CD8+ T cells from the margin of a lung tumor. According to the study, the label for this sample's cell subset or site signals: tumor margin region. The receptors shown here come from a female donor with lung adenocarcinoma. The CD4 and CD8 labels of this study may be unreliable.

About this clonotype: A read error may account for a junction end that differs from germline. The J gene is TRBJ2-4, the V gene TRBV6-1; a possible D gene is TRBD1 (6 bases). Germline V gives CDR1 MNHNS, CDR2 SASEGT. The CDR3 extends over 15 amino acids. The CDR3 DNA reads TGTGCCAGCAGTGTTGGGGGCCCCGACACAAACACTCAGTACTTC. Translation: CASSVGGPDTNTQYF.

This clonotype was seen repeatedly, ten times or more. The chain combines TRBV6-1 with TRBJ2-3; the match to TRBD2 covers 12 bases. Looked up from germline, CDR1 is MNHNS and CDR2 is SASEGT. The CDR3 covers 16 residues. The V segment lost 5 bases and the J segment 4 bases; nucleotides outside the gene matches: 7. The DNA for the CDR3 is TGTGCCAGCAGTCCCCAGGGGACTAGCGGGCCAGATACGCAGTATTTT. It encodes CASSPQGTSGPDTQYF.

As to this clonotype: One end of the junction is discordant with germline, which a read error may explain. The gene calls are TRBV3-1 and TRBJ1-1; maybe TRBD1 (5 bases). Germline V gene sequence: CDR1 LGHDT, CDR2 YNNKEL (reference sequence). This CDR3 spans 15 amino acids. CDR3 protein: CASSQADRISTGDTF. CDR3 DNA sequence: TGTGCCAGCAGCCAAGCTGACAGAATATCCACTGGAGACACCTTT.

The rearrangement uses TRBV6-1 and TRBJ2-1; 10 bases fit TRBD2. This CDR3 comprises 15 residues. V lost 6 bases to trimming and J lost 3 bases; unmatched junction nucleotides: 5. Germline V CDR1 and CDR2: MNHNS, SASEGT. The CDR3 sequence: CASSRTSGDYNEQFF. In DNA form, the CDR3 reads TGTGCCAGCAGCCGGACTAGCGGAGACTACAATGAGCAGTTCTTC.

The chain recombines TRBV7-9 with TRBJ2-5; a weak D match, TRBD1 (5 bases). Germline V gene data show CDR1 as SEHNR and CDR2 as FQNEAQ (reference sequence). This CDR3 has 11 amino acids. V lost 5 bases and J 7 bases, leaving 8 bases between the germline ends. The CDR3 DNA reads as TGTGCCAGCAGCGGGGCCGGGACCCAGTACTTC. This gives the protein CASSGAGTQYF.

Comment on this clonotype: One end of the junction does not line up with germline, which may come from a read error. The chain links TRBV10-2 to TRBJ2-3, with 7 bases that match TRBD2. The CDR3 extends over 15 amino acids. The V gene's germline CDR1 is WSHSY and CDR2 SAAADI. As DNA, the CDR3 is TGCGCCAGCAGTACGGGGGGACGGTACACAGAGACCCAGTATTTC. Translating gives CASSTGGRYTETQYF.

CDR3 in amino acids: CASKWPRPTGSNQPQHF. The CDR3 DNA reads as TGTGCCAGCAAATGGCCTCGCCCGACAGGTTCCAATCAGCCCCAGCATTTT. The genes are TRBV6-1 and TRBJ1-5, with D possibly being TRBD1 (6 bases). The CDR3 runs to 17 residues. V lost 7 bases and J lost 3, with 22 bases in between. The germline gives CDR1 MNHNS, CDR2 SASEGT.

This clonotype is medium-sized (0.01 to 0.1%) within its sample. The chain links TRBV6-1 to TRBJ1-5; 9 bases map to TRBD1. V lost 5 bases to trimming and J lost 4 bases; unmatched junction nucleotides: 6. This CDR3 comprises 15 residues. Germline CDR1 and CDR2: MNHNS and SASEGT. The CDR3 protein is CASSTGQGNNQPQHF. The CDR3 bases are TGTGCCAGCAGTACAGGACAGGGGAATAATCAGCCCCAGCATTTT.

Note on this clonotype: The junction departs from the called germline gene at one end, perhaps through a read error. J is TRBJ2-1 and V is TRBV7-2; 10 nucleotides match TRBD2. This CDR3 is built from 17 residues. Germline values: CDR1 SGHTA, CDR2 FQGNSA. The CDR3: CASSLRVWTSGLDEQFF. The CDR3 DNA reads as TGTGCCAGCAGCTTAAGGGTATGGACTAGCGGCCTCGATGAGCAGTTCTTT.

The chain couples TRBV4-2 to TRBJ2-1, with 9 nucleotides matching TRBD1. The CDR3 runs 16 residues. The V segment lost 3 bases and the J segment 0 bases; nucleotides outside the gene matches: 3. Looked up from germline, CDR1 is LGHNA and CDR2 is YNFKEQ. The CDR3 DNA sequence: TGTGCCAGCAGCCAGGCACAGGGGGCCTCCTACAATGAGCAGTTCTTC. Its protein product is CASSQAQGASYNEQFF.

A few counts support this clonotype. The chain employs TRBV6-5 and TRBJ2-1, with 15 bases matching TRBD2. CDR1 is MNHEY, CDR2 SVGAGI, per germline. V was pared by 4 bases and J by 10 bases, with 8 bases of the junction left unmatched. This CDR3 is 16 amino acids long. Written as DNA, the CDR3 is TGTGCCAGCAGTTTATGGACTAGCGGGGGGGGTGGGGAGCAGTTCTTC. The encoded protein is CASSLWTSGGGGEQFF.

Concerning this clonotype: This sequence may be a read error, since a much larger clone differs from it by one base. CDR3 residues: CASSLVRGGLGRSYEQFF. CDR3 DNA: TGTGCCAGCAGCTTAGTCCGGGGCGGGCTTGGCCGCTCCTACGAGCAGTTCTTC. The chain employs TRBV7-2 and TRBJ2-1, with D perhaps TRBD1 or TRBD2 (5 bases each). Per germline, CDR1 SGHTA and CDR2 FQGNSA. The V and J ends lost 1 base and 10 bases respectively, with 26 bases between them. CDR3 size: 18 residues.